The 30 T cell receptor beta chains below come from one sample, sequenced in a study of T cell changes during pregnancy in multiple sclerosis. The protocol was immunoSEQ multiplex PCR, while the TCRdb copy is restricted to in-frame clones and leaves out a portion. The sample contains tens of thousands of clones, approximately 91% of which appear only once. Sequencing used peripheral blood, obtained after pregnancy. The receptors derive from a female donor in good health, enrolled as a control in a pregnancy study.

The CDR3 sequence: CSVTKDRGIDTQYF. The DNA of the CDR3 is TGCAGCGTTACAAAGGACAGGGGAATAGATACGCAGTATTTT. The V gene is TRBV29-1, the J gene TRBJ2-3; 9 positions agree with TRBD1. J was trimmed by 5 bases and V by 5 bases; bases with no gene match: 8. There are 14 residues in the CDR3. CDR1 and CDR2 from the germline V gene are SQVTM and ANQGSEA.

This rearrangement joins TRBV18 to TRBJ1-1, with TRBD1 matching over 8 bases. V trimming: 2 bases; J trimming: 4 bases; junction bases outside the gene matches: 9. CDR3 size: 16 residues. CDR1 is KGHSH, CDR2 LQKENI, per germline. The CDR3 sequence is CASSPVQAGGPTEAFF. CDR3 coding DNA: TGTGCCAGCTCACCAGTACAGGCAGGGGGCCCCACTGAAGCTTTCTTT.

V gene TRBV7-6 combines with J gene TRBJ2-7; D may be TRBD2 (7 bases). Germline V gene lookup returns CDR1 SGHVS and CDR2 FNYEAQ. The CDR3 covers 13 residues. The germline V and J ends were trimmed by 3 bases and 5 bases, with 11 bases remaining between them. The CDR3 is CASSFRGAHEQYF. CDR3 nucleotide sequence: TGTGCCAGCAGCTTCCGGGGGGCCCACGAGCAGTACTTC.

The chain has TRBV18 and TRBJ2-7; 7 nucleotides line up with TRBD2. After removal of 5 bases from V and 6 bases from J, the junction contained 10 bases not matched to a gene. Germline V gene data show CDR1 as KGHSH and CDR2 as LQKENI. The CDR3 extends over 14 amino acids. CDR3 bases: TGTGCCAGCTCAAGCGACGGGACTACCTCCGAGCAGTACTTC. It specifies CASSSDGTTSEQYF.

The rearrangement uses TRBV9 and TRBJ1-2; tentative D call: TRBD1 (5 bases). V dropped 1 base and J dropped 8 bases, with 18 bases sitting between them. Germline values: CDR1 SGDLS, CDR2 YYNGEE. This CDR3 comprises 15 residues. The CDR3 loop reads CASSVSPIGGGGYTF. For the CDR3, the DNA is TGTGCCAGCAGCGTATCGCCCATCGGGGGTGGCGGCTACACCTTC. The variable domain in full, completed from reference TRBV9 and TRBJ1-2, reads DSGVTQTPKHLITATGQRVTLRCSPRSGDLSVYWYQQSLDQGLQFLIQYYNGEERAKGNILERFSAQQFPDLHSELNLSSLELGDSALYFCASSVSPIGGGGYTFGSGTRLTVV.

The chain links TRBV15 to TRBJ2-1; 12 bases match TRBD2. The CDR3 runs to 14 residues. The trim removed 1 base at V and 10 bases at J, leaving 2 bases unmatched. Germline values: CDR1 LNHNV, CDR2 YYDKDF (reference sequence). The DNA of the CDR3 is TGTGCCACCAGCAGAGGGCTAGCGGGAGGGGAGCAGTTCTTC. Its protein product is CATSRGLAGGEQFF.

The V call is TRBV19, the J call TRBJ2-1; 14 bases align to TRBD2. CDR1 is LNHDA, CDR2 SQIVND, per germline (reference sequence). Losses at the gene ends were 3 bases for V and 2 bases for J; bases not matched to a gene: 21. The length of the CDR3 is 23 residues. CDR3 nucleotide sequence: TGTGCCAGTAGTATGGCTTTCCAGGTACCGGGACTAGCGGGAGAGACAGCCTACAATGAGCAGTTCTTC. Residues: CASSMAFQVPGLAGETAYNEQFF.

The gene calls are TRBV5-4 and TRBJ2-1; no definite D call. Germline V gene sequence: CDR1 SGHNT, CDR2 YYREEE (reference sequence). The V and J ends lost 0 bases and 5 bases respectively, with 6 bases between them. The CDR3 runs 13 residues. CDR3 loop: CASSLVENNEQFF. CDR3 DNA sequence: TGTGCCAGCAGCTTGGTTGAGAACAATGAGCAGTTCTTC.

The DNA for the CDR3 is TGTGCCAGTGAAAACATGAACACTGAAGCTTTCTTT. Its protein product is CASENMNTEAFF. The chain joins TRBV6-5 to TRBJ1-1, with D unclear. CDR1 and CDR2 (germline): MNHEY, SVGAGI. V dropped 9 bases and J dropped 0 bases, with 8 bases sitting between them. The CDR3 covers 12 residues.

The chain is built from TRBV27 and TRBJ1-6, with 7 bases matching TRBD1. CDR3 length: 18 amino acids. Looked up from germline, CDR1 is MNHEY and CDR2 is SMNVEV (reference sequence). V shed 5 bases and J 3 bases; nucleotides not matched to a gene: 13. The DNA for the CDR3 is TGTGCCAGCAGTGGACAGGCAGGACCAAAACTCTATAATTCACCCCTCCACTTT. This encodes CASSGQAGPKLYNSPLHF.

Concerning this clone itself: The sample holds other DNA sequences that translate to the same CDR3. The gene calls are TRBV30 and TRBJ2-5; tentatively, D is TRBD1 (5 bases). This CDR3 spans 13 amino acids. Germline V gene data show CDR1 as GTSNPN and CDR2 as SVGIG (reference sequence). With 7 bases removed from V and 2 bases from J, the gap between germline ends came to 14 bases. The CDR3: CASTGKTQETQYF. The CDR3 DNA is TGTGCCTCCACAGGAAAGACACAAGAGACCCAGTACTTC.

This chain uses TRBV6-1 with TRBJ2-7; D is undetermined. The CDR3 length is 11 residues. Germline-derived CDR1 and CDR2 are MNHNS and SASEGT. Trimming cost V 10 bases and J 6 bases, with 13 bases left between them. The CDR3 protein is CAINEFAEQYF. The CDR3 nucleotides are TGTGCCATCAACGAGTTCGCCGAGCAGTACTTC.

The V call is TRBV19, the J call TRBJ2-6; D ambiguous. Germline V gene lookup returns CDR1 LNHDA and CDR2 SQIVND (reference sequence). V lost 5 bases and J lost 0, with 5 bases in between. The CDR3 has 14 residues. CDR3 sequence (DNA): TGTGCCAGTAGTCAATCCTCTGGGGCCAACGTCCTGACTTTC. It yields the protein CASSQSSGANVLTF. Based on the CDR3 plus reference TRBV19 and TRBJ2-6, the full variable domain is DGGITQSPKYLFRKEGQNVTLSCEQNLNHDAMYWYRQDPGQGLRLIYYSQIVNDFQKGDIAEGYSVSREKKESFPLTVTSAQKNPTAFYLCASSQSSGANVLTFGAGSRLTVL.

The CDR3 is CASAPGTGGPGELFF. For the CDR3, the DNA is TGCGCCAGCGCCCCCGGGACAGGGGGCCCCGGGGAGCTGTTTTTT. This chain uses TRBV5-1 with TRBJ2-2; 12 bases fit TRBD1. The CDR3 length is 15 residues. Germline CDR1 reads SGHRS; CDR2 reads YFSETQ. V gave up 7 bases and J gave up 6 bases; unmatched junction bases: 7.

This chain uses TRBV23-1 with TRBJ2-7; D possibly corresponds to TRBD1 (6 bases). TRBV23-1 carries the ORF label, with uncertain function. The germline V and J ends were trimmed by 3 bases and 5 bases, with 11 bases remaining between them. The CDR3 length is 13 residues. The CDR3 region is CASSHQGGDEQYF. The CDR3 DNA reads TGCGCCAGCAGTCACCAAGGGGGAGACGAGCAGTACTTC.

V gene TRBV9 combines with J gene TRBJ1-3, with D possibly matching TRBD1 (6 bases). Trimming cost V 4 bases and J 0 bases, with 26 bases left between them. The V gene's germline CDR1 is SGDLS and CDR2 YYNGEE. CDR3 length: 20 amino acids. In nucleotides, the CDR3 is TGTGCCAGCAGCCCACGGACAGATGCTCTTGGTTTTAGCTCTGGAAACACCATATATTTT. Protein: CASSPRTDALGFSSGNTIYF.

V gene TRBV6-5 combines with J gene TRBJ2-1; TRBD2 matches at 10 bases. The CDR3 covers 15 residues. The germline gives CDR1 MNHEY, CDR2 SVGAGI. Trimming took 5 bases from V and 9 from J; bases not matched to a gene: 10. CDR3: CASSKREGLSLEQFF. The CDR3 coding sequence is TGTGCCAGCAGTAAGCGGGAGGGCCTGTCCCTTGAGCAGTTCTTC.

This chain joins TRBV2 and TRBJ2-7; TRBD1 matches 9 bases. This CDR3 comprises 14 residues. J lost 3 bases, V lost 2 bases, and 2 bases had no gene match. Germline-derived CDR1 and CDR2 are SNHLY and FYNNEI. CDR3 amino acids: CASSEQGQGYEQYF. CDR3 nucleotides: TGTGCCAGCAGTGAACAGGGACAGGGCTACGAGCAGTACTTC.

This chain connects TRBV5-1 to TRBJ2-5; D is ambiguous. The V gene's germline CDR1 is SGHRS and CDR2 YFSETQ. CDR3 length: 14 residues. The ends were cut back, 0 bases at V and 5 bases at J, with 11 bases in the middle. CDR3 amino acids: CASSLDQGGETQYF. Written as DNA, the CDR3 is TGCGCCAGCAGCTTGGATCAAGGCGGCGAGACCCAGTACTTC.

The chain couples TRBV25-1 to TRBJ1-1, with 9 bases matching TRBD1. The CDR3 extends over 14 amino acids. Looked up from germline, CDR1 is MGHDK and CDR2 is SYGVNS. V lost 4 bases, J lost 3 bases, and 3 bases stayed unmatched. In nucleotides, the CDR3 is TGTGCCAGCAGTGTGGGACAGGGATACACTGAAGCTTTCTTT. Residues: CASSVGQGYTEAFF.

This chain links TRBV11-3 with TRBJ2-1; D call uncertain. V was clipped by 5 bases and J by 2 bases, with 4 bases between them. The CDR3 is 12 residues long. Germline V gives CDR1 SGHNT, CDR2 YENEEA. CDR3 protein: CASSTTYNEQFF. The CDR3 nucleotides read TGTGCCAGCAGCACTACCTACAATGAGCAGTTCTTC.

The genes are TRBV6-4 and TRBJ2-1; D uncertain. The CDR3 runs to 14 residues. Germline V gene lookup returns CDR1 MRHNA and CDR2 SNTAGT. Trimming cost V 2 bases and J 5 bases, with 10 bases left between them. CDR3 loop: CASSDGTVDNEQFF. In DNA form, the CDR3 reads TGTGCCAGCAGTGACGGAACAGTAGACAATGAGCAGTTCTTC.

This clone was detected only a few times. This chain links TRBV7-2 with TRBJ2-3; 9 positions match TRBD2. Germline values: CDR1 SGHTA, CDR2 FQGNSA. CDR3 length: 18 amino acids. V lost 1 base to trimming and J lost 0 bases; unmatched junction nucleotides: 8. Here the CDR3 DNA reads TGTGCCAGCAGCTTAGGGGGACTAGCAGCCCCTAGCACAGATACGCAGTATTTT. This gives the protein CASSLGGLAAPSTDTQYF.

The CDR3 nucleotides read TGTGCCAGCAGTGGCTCCCTTGGACTCCGGAGCTCCTACGAGCAGTACTTC. Translation: CASSGSLGLRSSYEQYF. V and J are TRBV6-1 and TRBJ2-7; perhaps TRBD2 as D (5 bases). This CDR3 contains 17 residues. The V gene's germline CDR1 is MNHNS and CDR2 SASEGT. V was shortened by 4 bases and J by 0 bases, with 19 bases between the two germline ends.

The chain combines TRBV14 with TRBJ2-4, with D possibly being TRBD2 (6 bases). The CDR3 is 15 residues long. Germline assignment: CDR1 SGHDN and CDR2 FVKESK. V was clipped by 2 bases and J by 1 base, with 9 bases between them. The CDR3 nucleotides are TGTGCCAGCAGCCAAACGGGGAGGGCCAAAAACATTCAGTACTTC. Its protein product is CASSQTGRAKNIQYF.

This clone occurred a few times. V is TRBV4-3 and J is TRBJ2-1; 11 positions match TRBD1. This CDR3 comprises 17 residues. Germline V gene sequence: CDR1 LGHNA, CDR2 YSLEER. The trim removed 0 bases at V and 5 bases at J, leaving 6 bases unmatched. The CDR3 loop is CASSQDRGTGGHNEQFF. The DNA for the CDR3 is TGCGCCAGCAGCCAAGATCGGGGGACAGGGGGTCACAATGAGCAGTTCTTC.

V is TRBV19 and J is TRBJ2-3; possible D gene TRBD1, 5 bases. V shed 1 base and J shed 4 bases, with 9 bases lying between them. The germline V gene has CDR1 LNHDA and CDR2 SQIVND (reference sequence). CDR3 length equals 14 residues. The DNA of the CDR3 is TGTGCCAGTAGTATAGGACAGTCTCCAGATACGCAGTATTTT. This encodes CASSIGQSPDTQYF. The variable domain in full, with the rest retrieved from reference TRBV19 and TRBJ2-3, is DGGITQSPKYLFRKEGQNVTLSCEQNLNHDAMYWYRQDPGQGLRLIYYSQIVNDFQKGDIAEGYSVSREKKESFPLTVTSAQKNPTAFYLCASSIGQSPDTQYFGPGTRLTVL.

V is TRBV19 and J is TRBJ1-5, with D hard to call. CDR3 length: 18 amino acids. V was cut by 3 bases and J by 4 bases, with 22 bases left in between. Per germline, CDR1 LNHDA and CDR2 SQIVND (reference sequence). CDR3: CASSITAPLTLRNQPQHF. The DNA of the CDR3 is TGTGCCAGTAGTATTACGGCCCCCCTGACACTTCGTAATCAGCCCCAGCATTTT.

This chain links TRBV7-2 with TRBJ1-5; D is unresolved. Deletions cut 1 base from V and 12 bases from J, with 19 bases between. Germline values: CDR1 SGHTA, CDR2 FQGNSA. There are 15 residues in the CDR3. The CDR3 sequence is CASSLVAGSSGFQHF. For the CDR3, the DNA is TGTGCCAGCAGCTTAGTTGCGGGTTCCTCGGGTTTCCAGCATTTT.

The chain is built from TRBV27 and TRBJ2-7; TRBD1 aligns across 8 bases. Germline-derived CDR1 and CDR2 are MNHEY and SMNVEV (reference sequence). V lost 5 bases to trimming and J lost 7 bases; unmatched junction nucleotides: 7. This CDR3 has 13 amino acids. This CDR3 is CASSPRGQGEQYF. Here the CDR3 DNA reads TGTGCCAGCAGTCCCCGTGGACAGGGAGAGCAGTACTTC.